This T cell receptor beta chain was identified during a study of blood T cell repertoires in COVID-19. This CDR3 spans 15 amino acids. Germline V gene data show CDR1 as SNHLY and CDR2 as FYNNEI. The V segment lost 7 bases and the J segment 4 bases; nucleotides outside the gene matches: 6. Sequenced by immunoSEQ multiplex PCR; TCRdb stores in-frame clones only, minus some. The sample records 150,000 to 200,000 clones, around 84% being singletons. The receptor's source is a man aged 45-65 years with active or convalescent COVID-19. The sample was peripheral blood. The chain links TRBV2 to TRBJ2-3, with TRBD2 matching 12 bases. The CDR3 bases are TGTGCCAGCAACCTACTAGCGGGGGGCCCAGATACGCAGTATTTT. It codes for CASNLLAGGPDTQYF.